This T cell receptor beta chain emerged from a study of CD8 T cells in Susac syndrome. Reverse transcription used roughly 0.5 to 1 ug RNA and random hexamers. Multiplex PCR with immunoSEQ amplified the TCR beta CDR3 across 54 Vbeta and 13 Jbeta. TCRdb analysed the immunoSEQ multiplex PCR reads with MiXCR anew, one entry per CDR3 protein. The top ten hold over 0.095% of the sample, which has hundreds of thousands of distinct CDR3 sequences, 80% to 90% seen once. As for this clonotype: What it binds is not known.

V shed 2 bases and J 4 bases; nucleotides not matched to a gene: 2. The CDR3 contains 14 residues. Germline CDR1 and CDR2: MNHEY and SVGAGI. General study findings and limits: Only a relatively small number of individuals were included in the TCR sequencing and HLA analysis.

Peripheral blood CD8+ and CD4+ T cells were profiled by TCR beta sequencing. TEMRA cells underwent FACS enrichment and CD8+ and CD4+ T cells underwent negative isolation. The rearrangement uses TRBV6-5 and TRBJ2-4; 7 bases map to TRBD1. The specimen was CD8+ T cells from PBMCs. The receptor was derived from a human donor with multiple sclerosis. The CDR3 DNA sequence: TGTGCCAGCAGTTACAGGGGGCGAAAAAACATTCAGTACTTC. Encoded protein: CASSYRGRKNIQYF.